Below, 13 T cell receptor beta chains from the same sample are listed, as sequenced in a study of T cell responses to AZD1222 COVID-19 vaccine. Method: immunoSEQ multiplex PCR; TCRdb's copy keeps in-frame clones and lacks some. The data show over 110,000 clones, roughly 92% seen once. The specimen was peripheral blood, collected 28 days after the second AZD1222 dose. Source of these receptors: an adult who received the AZD1222 COVID-19 vaccine.

The V and J genes are TRBV29-1 and TRBJ2-1, with D perhaps given as TRBD1 or TRBD2 (5 bases each). Germline CDR1 reads SQVTM; CDR2 reads ANQGSEA. Between the trimmed V and J ends, which lost 5 bases and 10 bases, there was a span of 9 bases. CDR3 length: 10 residues. The CDR3 DNA follows: TGCAGCGTTCAATGGGGGGAGCAGTTCTTC. This sequence encodes CSVQWGEQFF.

This chain connects TRBV18 to TRBJ2-2, with a tentative D call TRBD2 (6 bases). This CDR3 comprises 15 residues. Germline CDR1 and CDR2: KGHSH and LQKENI. V shed 3 bases and J shed 0 bases, with 8 bases lying between them. For the CDR3, the DNA is TGTGCCAGCTCACCGGCGGGAACGAACACCGGGGAGCTGTTTTTT. This gives the protein CASSPAGTNTGELFF. Complete variable domain (other parts from reference TRBV18 and TRBJ2-2): NAGVMQNPRHLVRRRGQEARLRCSPMKGHSHVYWYRQLPEEGLKFMVYLQKENIIDESGMPKERFSAEFPKEGPSILRIQQVVRGDSAAYFCASSPAGTNTGELFFGEGSRLTVL.

CDR3 loop: CASSYGGRDHRYF. In DNA form, the CDR3 reads TGTGCCAGCAGTTACGGGGGTAGGGACCACCGGTACTTC. The chain has TRBV6-5 and TRBJ2-5; D assignment may be TRBD1 or TRBD2 (5 bases each). V lost 2 bases to trimming and J lost 13 bases, with 17 bases between them. CDR3 size: 13 residues. CDR1 and CDR2 from the germline V gene are MNHEY and SVGAGI.

The gene calls are TRBV4-2 and TRBJ1-3; D ambiguous. V dropped 0 bases and J dropped 4 bases, with 13 bases sitting between them. The CDR3 is made up of 16 amino acids. CDR1 LGHNA and CDR2 YNFKEQ come from the germline V gene. The CDR3 DNA reads as TGTGCCAGCAGCCAAGATCTAGCGGGTAGCGGAAACACCATATATTTT. Amino acid sequence: CASSQDLAGSGNTIYF.

The CDR3 sequence: CASKSGGSNQPQHF. CDR3 nucleotides: TGTGCCAGTAAGTCCGGCGGGAGCAATCAGCCCCAGCATTTT. The genes are TRBV19 and TRBJ1-5; D is unclear. Trimming left V 7 bases short and J 1 base short, with 11 bases between. The germline V gene has CDR1 LNHDA and CDR2 SQIVND (reference sequence). The CDR3 consists of 14 residues.

The chain employs TRBV28 and TRBJ1-2, with 8 nucleotides matching TRBD1. The germline gives CDR1 MDHEN, CDR2 SYDVKM. The CDR3 length is 15 residues. Trimming removed 4 bases from V and 4 bases from J; junction bases left unmatched: 8. Here the CDR3 DNA reads TGTGCCAGCAGTTCAGGCCCTACAGGGGGCTATGGCTACACCTTC. Its protein is CASSSGPTGGYGYTF.

V and J are TRBV12-3 or TRBV12-4 and TRBJ2-5, with D perhaps assigned TRBD1 or TRBD2 (5 bases each). The CDR3 has 13 residues. Trimming took off 3 bases at V and 4 bases at J, with 9 bases between the two ends. CDR3 residues: CASSFRDGETQYF. The CDR3 region has the DNA TGTGCCAGCAGTTTTAGGGACGGAGAGACCCAGTACTTC.

This chain links TRBV19 with TRBJ1-3; 7 bases match TRBD1. Germline-derived CDR1 and CDR2 are LNHDA and SQIVND (reference sequence). V was clipped by 6 bases and J by 0 bases; unmatched bases: 11. The CDR3 spans 17 residues. The CDR3 sequence: CASSPRDRKFSGNTIYF. CDR3 coding DNA: TGTGCCAGTAGCCCCCGGGACAGAAAATTCTCTGGAAACACCATATATTTT.

This clone was observed once. The chain carries TRBV7-8 and TRBJ2-7, with 8 positions matching TRBD1. Germline lookup yields CDR1 SGHVS and CDR2 FQNEAQ. This CDR3 is 14 amino acids long. After removal of 4 bases from V and 2 bases from J, the junction contained 4 bases not matched to a gene. CDR3 coding DNA: TGTGCCAGCAGCTCCGGGACAGGCCCCTACGAGCAGTACTTC. Its protein is CASSSGTGPYEQYF.

The chain is built from TRBV12-5 and TRBJ2-1; D is perhaps TRBD2 (5 bases). This CDR3 is built from 14 residues. Germline V gene lookup returns CDR1 LGHNT and CDR2 FRNRAP. V was clipped by 6 bases and J by 0 bases, with 9 bases between them. The CDR3 bases are TGTGCTAGTGGGTCGGGGAGCTCCTACAATGAGCAGTTCTTC. Translation gives CASGSGSSYNEQFF.

The V gene is TRBV5-4, the J gene TRBJ2-6; 8 bases agree with TRBD2. CDR3 length equals 17 residues. The germline gives CDR1 SGHNT, CDR2 YYREEE (reference sequence). The V gene end was trimmed by 4 bases and the J gene end by 2 bases; junction bases not matched to a gene: 8. The CDR3 reads CASSLGRGGTGANVLTF. The DNA for the CDR3 is TGTGCCAGCAGCCTCGGGAGGGGAGGGACTGGGGCCAACGTCCTGACTTTC.

This clone has only a few counts. This chain joins TRBV2 and TRBJ2-2, with 7 bases lining up with TRBD1. The J segment lost 7 bases and the V segment lost 7 bases, leaving 6 bases of the junction unmatched. The germline CDR1 and CDR2 sequences are SNHLY and FYNNEI. The CDR3 is 13 amino acids. This CDR3 reads CASNRGRGGELFF. The CDR3 DNA reads TGTGCCAGCAATAGGGGGCGAGGCGGGGAGCTGTTTTTT. Full variable domain (rest looked up from reference TRBV2 and TRBJ2-2): EPEVTQTPSHQVTQMGQEVILRCVPISNHLYFYWYRQILGQKVEFLVSFYNNEISEKSEIFDDQFSVERPDGSNFTLKIRSTKLEDSAMYFCASNRGRGGELFFGEGSRLTVL.

The J gene is TRBJ1-2, the V gene TRBV3-1 (or the pseudogene TRBV3-2), with 7 bases matching TRBD1. This CDR3 has 15 residues. The V gene end was trimmed by 3 bases and the J gene end by 6 bases; junction bases not matched to a gene: 10. The germline V gene encodes CDR1 LGHDT and CDR2 YNNKEL (reference sequence). The CDR3 here is CASSQTLTGLNGYTF. In DNA, the CDR3 is TGTGCCAGCAGCCAGACCTTGACAGGGTTGAATGGCTACACCTTC.